The T cell receptor beta chain described here comes from a study of blood T cell repertoires in COVID-19. Whole-study context: Material from acute and convalescent COVID-19 was sourced from the United States, Italy and Spain. PBMCs, B-cell-depleted T cells, or T cells provided the cDNA or gDNA that made up the material.

Trimming removed 3 bases from V and 3 bases from J; junction bases left unmatched: 9. The CDR3 loop spans 16 amino acids. CDR1 is SGHRS, CDR2 YFSETQ, per germline. In the authors' workflow: Amplifying reference gene primers gave estimates of nucleated cell counts. The protocol was immunoSEQ multiplex PCR, while the TCRdb copy is restricted to in-frame clones and leaves out a portion. D and trimming were read from the DNA, whereas the V and J calls and clone size are those reported in that table. The table has 70,000 or so clones, over 85% seen once. Input material: peripheral blood. This rearrangement joins TRBV5-1 to TRBJ1-2, with 9 bases identical to TRBD1. The receptor was isolated from a human donor in a cohort sampled during active COVID-19. CDR3 sequence: CASSSTPGQGHYGYTF. DNA of the CDR3: TGCGCCAGCAGCTCTACCCCGGGACAGGGACACTATGGCTACACCTTC.